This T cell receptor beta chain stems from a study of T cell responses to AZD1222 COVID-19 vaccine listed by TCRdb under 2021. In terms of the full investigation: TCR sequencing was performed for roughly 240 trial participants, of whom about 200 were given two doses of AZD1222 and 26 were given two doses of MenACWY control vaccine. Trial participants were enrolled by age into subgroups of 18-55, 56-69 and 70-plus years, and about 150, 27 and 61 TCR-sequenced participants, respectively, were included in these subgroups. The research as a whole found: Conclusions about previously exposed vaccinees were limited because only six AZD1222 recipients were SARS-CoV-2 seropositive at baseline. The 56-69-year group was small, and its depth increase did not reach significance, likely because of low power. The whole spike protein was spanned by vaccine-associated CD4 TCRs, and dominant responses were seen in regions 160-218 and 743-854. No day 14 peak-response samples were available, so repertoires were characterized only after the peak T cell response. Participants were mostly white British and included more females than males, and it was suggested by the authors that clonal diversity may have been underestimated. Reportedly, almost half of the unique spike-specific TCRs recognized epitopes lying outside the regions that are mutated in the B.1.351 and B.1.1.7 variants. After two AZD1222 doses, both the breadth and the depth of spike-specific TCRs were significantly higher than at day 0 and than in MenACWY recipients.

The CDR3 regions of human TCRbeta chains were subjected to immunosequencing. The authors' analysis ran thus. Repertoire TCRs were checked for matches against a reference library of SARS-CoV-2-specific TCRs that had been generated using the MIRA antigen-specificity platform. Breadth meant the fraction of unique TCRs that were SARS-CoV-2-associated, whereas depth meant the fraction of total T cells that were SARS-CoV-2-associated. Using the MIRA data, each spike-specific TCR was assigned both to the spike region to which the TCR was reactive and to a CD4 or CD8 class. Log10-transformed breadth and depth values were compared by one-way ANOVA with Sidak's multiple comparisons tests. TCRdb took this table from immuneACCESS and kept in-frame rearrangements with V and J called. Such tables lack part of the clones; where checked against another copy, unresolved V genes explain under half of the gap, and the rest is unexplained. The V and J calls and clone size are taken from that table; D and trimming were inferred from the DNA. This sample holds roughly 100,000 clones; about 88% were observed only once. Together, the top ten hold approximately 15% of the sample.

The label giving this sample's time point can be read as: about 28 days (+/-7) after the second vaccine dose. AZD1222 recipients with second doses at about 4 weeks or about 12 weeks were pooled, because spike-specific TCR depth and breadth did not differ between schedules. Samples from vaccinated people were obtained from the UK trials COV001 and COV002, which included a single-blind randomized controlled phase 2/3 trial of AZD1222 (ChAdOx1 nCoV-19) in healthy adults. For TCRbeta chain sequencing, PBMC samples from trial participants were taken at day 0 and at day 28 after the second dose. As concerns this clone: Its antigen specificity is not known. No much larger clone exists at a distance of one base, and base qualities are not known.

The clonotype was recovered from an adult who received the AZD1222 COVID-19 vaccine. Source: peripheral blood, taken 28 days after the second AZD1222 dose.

The CDR3 amino acid sequence is: CASSLAGPGETQYF. At the DNA level, the sequence is TGTGCCAGCAGCTTAGCGGGGCCGGGGGAGACCCAGTACTTC. In this chain, TRBV7-9 is recombined with TRBJ2-5; the D segment is perhaps TRBD1 or TRBD2, each sharing 5 matched bases. The CDR1 and CDR2 encoded by the germline V gene (reference sequence) are SEHNR and FQNEAQ. The V and J ends are trimmed by 0 bases and 5 bases, leaving 10 bases between them. The CDR3 sequence holds 14 residues, the cysteine and phenylalanine included. Left in the record is the CDR3 DNA by itself, 42 bases read in frame from the first base.